The sequence of this T cell receptor (beta chain) was determined in a study of naive and memory T cell subsets. Both TRBC1 and TRBC2 were covered by a beta constant-region primer of two equimolar oligonucleotides. Nested alpha and beta constant-region primers with the SP2 primer drove four PCR rounds on ligated cDNA. TCRdb re-called the UMI-ligation and nested PCR reads through MiXCR, storing one row per CDR3 protein. The sample has approximately 150,000 distinct CDR3 sequences; roughly 20% are singletons. Study-wide results and caveats: Over 85% of naive TCR sequences appeared only once, unlike memory subsets. Naive repertoires, especially CD8, held a few larger clonotypes, possibly memory cells re-expressing CD45RA. A clonotype means one alpha or beta sequence, not an alpha/beta pair.

In this sample, this clonotype turned up a few times. Its antigen is unidentified. Alpha and beta libraries were amplified separately from the second PCR onward. CD4 T cells were positively selected, then CD8 T cells from the CD4-negative fraction. CDR1 MDHEN and CDR2 SYDVKM come from the germline V gene. The CDR3 spans 19 residues. The junction had 17 bases not matched to a gene; V was cut back by 2 bases and J by 5 bases. This receptor was taken from a human donor in good health. Source material: naive CD4+ T cells from blood. V and J are TRBV28 and TRBJ1-5; 8 bases are a match to TRBD1. In DNA, the CDR3 is TGTGCCAGCAGTTTACCAATGGAATCTGGACAGGGTGCTTATCAGCCCCAGCATTTT. Translating gives CASSLPMESGQGAYQPQHF. Supplemented by reference TRBV28 and TRBJ1-5, the full variable domain reads DVKVTQSSRYLVKRTGEKVFLECVQDMDHENMFWYRQDPGLGLRLIYFSYDVKMKEKGDIPEGYSVSREKKERFSLILESASTNQTSMYLCASSLPMESGQGAYQPQHFGDGTRLSIL.